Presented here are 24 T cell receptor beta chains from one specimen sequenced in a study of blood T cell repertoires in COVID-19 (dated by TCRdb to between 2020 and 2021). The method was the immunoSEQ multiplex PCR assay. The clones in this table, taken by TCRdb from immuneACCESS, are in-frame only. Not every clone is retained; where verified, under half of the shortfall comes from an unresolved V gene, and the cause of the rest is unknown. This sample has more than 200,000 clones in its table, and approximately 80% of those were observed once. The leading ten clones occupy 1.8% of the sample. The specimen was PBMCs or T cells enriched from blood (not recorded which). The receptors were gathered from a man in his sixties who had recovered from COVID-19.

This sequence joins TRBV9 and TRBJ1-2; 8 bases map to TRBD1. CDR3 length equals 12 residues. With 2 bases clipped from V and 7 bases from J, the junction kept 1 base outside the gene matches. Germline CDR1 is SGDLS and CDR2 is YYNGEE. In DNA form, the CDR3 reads TGTGCCAGCAGCGTGACAGGGGTTGGCTACACCTTC. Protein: CASSVTGVGYTF.

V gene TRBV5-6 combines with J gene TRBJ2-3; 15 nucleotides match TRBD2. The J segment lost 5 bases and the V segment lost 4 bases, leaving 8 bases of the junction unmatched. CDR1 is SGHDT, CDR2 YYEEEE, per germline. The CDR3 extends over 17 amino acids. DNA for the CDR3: TGTGCCAGCAGCCTAGGGACTAGCGGGGGGCGGGTAGATACGCAGTATTTT. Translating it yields CASSLGTSGGRVDTQYF.

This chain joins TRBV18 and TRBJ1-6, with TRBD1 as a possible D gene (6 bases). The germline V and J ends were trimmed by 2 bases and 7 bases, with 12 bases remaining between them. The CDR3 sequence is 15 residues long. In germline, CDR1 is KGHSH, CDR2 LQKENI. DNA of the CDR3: TGTGCCAGCTCACCAGGGGGGGCCAGCAATTCACCCCTCCACTTT. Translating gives CASSPGGASNSPLHF.

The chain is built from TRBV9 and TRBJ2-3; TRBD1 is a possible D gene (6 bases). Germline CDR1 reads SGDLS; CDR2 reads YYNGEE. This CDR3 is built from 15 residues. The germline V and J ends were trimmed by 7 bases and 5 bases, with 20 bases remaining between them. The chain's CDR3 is CASRRGAGSGDTQYF. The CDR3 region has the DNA TGTGCCAGCCGCAGGGGTGCCGGATCCGGAGATACGCAGTATTTT.

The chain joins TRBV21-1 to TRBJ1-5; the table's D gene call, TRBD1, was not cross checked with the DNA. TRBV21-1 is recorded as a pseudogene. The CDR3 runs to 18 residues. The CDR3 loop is CASSKTGTGVYSNQPQHF. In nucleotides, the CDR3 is TGTGCCAGCAGCAAAACCGGGACAGGGGTATATAGCAATCAGCCCCAGCATTTT.

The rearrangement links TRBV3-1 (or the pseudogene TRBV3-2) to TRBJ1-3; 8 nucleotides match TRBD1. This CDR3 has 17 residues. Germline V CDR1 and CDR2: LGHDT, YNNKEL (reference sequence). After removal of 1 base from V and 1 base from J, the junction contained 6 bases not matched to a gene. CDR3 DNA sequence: TGTGCCAGCAGCCAAGTTCTGGGACAGGCTTCTGGAAACACCATATATTTT. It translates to CASSQVLGQASGNTIYF.

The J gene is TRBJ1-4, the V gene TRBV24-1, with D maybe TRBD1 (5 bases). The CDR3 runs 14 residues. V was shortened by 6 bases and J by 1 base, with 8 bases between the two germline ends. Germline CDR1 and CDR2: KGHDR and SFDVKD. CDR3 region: CATSPGGTNEKLFF. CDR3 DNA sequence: TGTGCCACCAGTCCGGGGGGAACTAATGAAAAACTGTTTTTT.

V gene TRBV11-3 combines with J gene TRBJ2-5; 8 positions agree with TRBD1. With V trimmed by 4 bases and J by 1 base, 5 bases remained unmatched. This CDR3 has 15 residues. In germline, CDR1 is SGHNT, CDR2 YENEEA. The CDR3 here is CASSSGDRLQETQYF. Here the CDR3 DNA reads TGTGCCAGCAGCTCCGGGGACAGGCTCCAAGAGACCCAGTACTTC.

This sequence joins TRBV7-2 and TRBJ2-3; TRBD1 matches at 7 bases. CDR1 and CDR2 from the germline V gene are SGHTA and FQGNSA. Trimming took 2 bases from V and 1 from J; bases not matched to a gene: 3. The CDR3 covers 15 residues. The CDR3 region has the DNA TGTGCCAGCAGCTTAAGGGGGCTAGGCACAGATACGCAGTATTTT. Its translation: CASSLRGLGTDTQYF.

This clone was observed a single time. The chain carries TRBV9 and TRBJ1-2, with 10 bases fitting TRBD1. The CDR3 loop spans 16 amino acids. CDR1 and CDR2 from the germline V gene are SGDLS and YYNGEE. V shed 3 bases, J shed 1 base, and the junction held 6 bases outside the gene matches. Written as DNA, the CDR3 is TGTGCCAGCAGCGCGGGGCGGACAGGGGGTAACTATGGCTACACCTTC. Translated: CASSAGRTGGNYGYTF.

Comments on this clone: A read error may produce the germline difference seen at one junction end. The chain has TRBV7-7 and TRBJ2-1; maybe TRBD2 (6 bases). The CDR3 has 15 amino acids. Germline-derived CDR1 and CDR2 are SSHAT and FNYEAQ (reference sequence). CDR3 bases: TGTGCTAGCAGCGCACGGGACTCACCCTACAATGAGCAGTTCTTC. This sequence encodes CASSARDSPYNEQFF.

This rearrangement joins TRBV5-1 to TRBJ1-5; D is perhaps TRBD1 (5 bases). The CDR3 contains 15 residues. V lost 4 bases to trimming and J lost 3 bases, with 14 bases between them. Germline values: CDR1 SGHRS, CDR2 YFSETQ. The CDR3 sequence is CASSHAGGPNQPQHF. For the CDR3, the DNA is TGCGCCAGCAGCCACGCGGGGGGACCCAATCAGCCCCAGCATTTT.

CDR3 sequence: CASILQGNQPQHF. The CDR3 DNA sequence: TGTGCCAGCATCCTACAGGGCAATCAGCCCCAGCATTTT. The rearrangement joins TRBV3-1 (or the pseudogene TRBV3-2) to TRBJ1-5, with a tentative D call TRBD1 (5 bases). Germline-derived CDR1 and CDR2 are LGHDT and YNNKEL (reference sequence). The CDR3 runs 13 residues. V lost 7 bases, J lost 2 bases, and 9 bases lay in between.

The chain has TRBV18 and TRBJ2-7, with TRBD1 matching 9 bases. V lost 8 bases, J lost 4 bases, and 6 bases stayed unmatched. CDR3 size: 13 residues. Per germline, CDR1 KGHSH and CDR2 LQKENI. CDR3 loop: CASRRQGEYEQYF. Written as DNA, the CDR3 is TGTGCCAGCCGAAGACAGGGGGAGTACGAGCAGTACTTC.

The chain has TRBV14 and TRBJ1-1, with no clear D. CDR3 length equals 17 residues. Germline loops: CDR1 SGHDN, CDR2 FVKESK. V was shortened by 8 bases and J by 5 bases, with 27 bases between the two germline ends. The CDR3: CASQEGKHNRVGTEAFF. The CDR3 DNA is TGTGCCAGCCAGGAGGGAAAACATAACCGGGTAGGGACTGAAGCTTTCTTT. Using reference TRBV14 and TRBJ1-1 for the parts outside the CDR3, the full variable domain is EAGVTQFPSHSVIEKGQTVTLRCDPISGHDNLYWYRRVMGKEIKFLLHFVKESKQDESGMPNNRFLAERTGGTYSTLKVQPAELEDSGVYFCASQEGKHNRVGTEAFFGQGTRLTVV.

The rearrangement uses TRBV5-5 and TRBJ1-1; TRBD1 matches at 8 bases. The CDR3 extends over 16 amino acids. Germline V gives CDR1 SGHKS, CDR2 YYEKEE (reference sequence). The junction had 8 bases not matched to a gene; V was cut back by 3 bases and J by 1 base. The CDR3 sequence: CASSYPTGEGNTEAFF. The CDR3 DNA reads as TGTGCCAGCAGCTATCCGACAGGGGAGGGGAACACTGAAGCTTTCTTT. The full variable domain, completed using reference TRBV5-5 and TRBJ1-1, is DAGVTQSPTHLIKTRGQQVTLRCSPISGHKSVSWYQQVLGQGPQFIFQYYEKEERGRGNFPDRFSARQFPNYSSELNVNALLLGDSALYLCASSYPTGEGNTEAFFGQGTRLTVV.

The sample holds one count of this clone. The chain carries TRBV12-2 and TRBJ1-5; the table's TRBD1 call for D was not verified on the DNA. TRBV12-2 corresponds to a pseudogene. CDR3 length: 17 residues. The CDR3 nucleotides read TGTGCAAGTCGCTTTGCTGAAGGCGGACATAGCAATCAGCCCCAGCATTTT. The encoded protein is CASRFAEGGHSNQPQHF.

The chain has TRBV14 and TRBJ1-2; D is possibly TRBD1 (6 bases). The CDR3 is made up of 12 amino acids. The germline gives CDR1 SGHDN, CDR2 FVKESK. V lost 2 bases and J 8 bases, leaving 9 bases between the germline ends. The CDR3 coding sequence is TGTGCCAGCAGCCAACAGGGGTACGGCTACACCTTC. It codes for CASSQQGYGYTF. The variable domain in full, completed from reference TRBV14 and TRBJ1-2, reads EAGVTQFPSHSVIEKGQTVTLRCDPISGHDNLYWYRRVMGKEIKFLLHFVKESKQDESGMPNNRFLAERTGGTYSTLKVQPAELEDSGVYFCASSQQGYGYTFGSGTRLTVV.

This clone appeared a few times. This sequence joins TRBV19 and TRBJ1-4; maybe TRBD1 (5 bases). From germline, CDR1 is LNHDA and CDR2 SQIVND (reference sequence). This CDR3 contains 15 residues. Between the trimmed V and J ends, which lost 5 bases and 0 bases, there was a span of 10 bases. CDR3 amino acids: CASSFRTSTNEKLFF. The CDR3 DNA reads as TGTGCCAGTAGTTTCCGGACATCAACTAATGAAAAACTGTTTTTT.

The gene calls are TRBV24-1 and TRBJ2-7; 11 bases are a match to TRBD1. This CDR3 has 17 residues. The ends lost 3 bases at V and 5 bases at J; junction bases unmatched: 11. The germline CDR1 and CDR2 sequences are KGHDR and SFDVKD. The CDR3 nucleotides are TGTGCCACCAGTGATCCCCGGACAGGGGGCGAAGTCGACGAGCAGTACTTC. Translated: CATSDPRTGGEVDEQYF.

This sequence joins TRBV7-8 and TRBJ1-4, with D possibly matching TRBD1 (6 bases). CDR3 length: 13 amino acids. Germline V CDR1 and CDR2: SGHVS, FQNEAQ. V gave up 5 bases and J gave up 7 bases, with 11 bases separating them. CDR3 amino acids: CASSRGTTEKLFF. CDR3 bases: TGTGCCAGCAGCCGTGGGACAACTGAAAAACTGTTTTTT.

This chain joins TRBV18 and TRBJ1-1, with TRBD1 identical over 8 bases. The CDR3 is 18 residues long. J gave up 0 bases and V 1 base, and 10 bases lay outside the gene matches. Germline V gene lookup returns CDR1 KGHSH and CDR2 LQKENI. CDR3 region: CASSPLGPGGFMNTEAFF. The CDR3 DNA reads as TGTGCCAGCTCACCACTCGGGCCAGGGGGCTTCATGAACACTGAAGCTTTCTTT.

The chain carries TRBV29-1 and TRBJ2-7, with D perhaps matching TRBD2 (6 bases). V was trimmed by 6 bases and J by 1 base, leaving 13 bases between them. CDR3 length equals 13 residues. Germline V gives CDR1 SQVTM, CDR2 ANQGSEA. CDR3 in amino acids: CSVEGPLSYEQYF. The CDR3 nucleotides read TGCAGCGTGGAGGGACCTTTATCCTACGAGCAGTACTTC.

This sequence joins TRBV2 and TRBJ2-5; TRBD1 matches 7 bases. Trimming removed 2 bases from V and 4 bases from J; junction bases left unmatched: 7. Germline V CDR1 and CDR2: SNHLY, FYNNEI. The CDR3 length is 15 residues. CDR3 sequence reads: CASSETRQGRETQYF. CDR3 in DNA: TGTGCCAGCAGTGAAACCCGACAGGGACGAGAGACCCAGTACTTC.